Below are 29 T cell receptor beta chains sequenced from a single sample in a study of T cell responses to AZD1222 COVID-19 vaccine. The method was immunoSEQ multiplex PCR; TCRdb's version includes in-frame clones alone and lacks a portion of them. Among approximately 150,000 clones listed, 92% were seen once. The sample here was peripheral blood, taken on day 0 of AZD1222 vaccination. These receptors originate from an adult in good health.

The chain carries TRBV5-1 and TRBJ2-5, with TRBD1 as a possible D gene (6 bases). Germline-derived CDR1 and CDR2 are SGHRS and YFSETQ. V lost 1 base to trimming and J lost 4 bases, with 14 bases between them. This CDR3 is built from 15 residues. In nucleotides, the CDR3 is TGCGCCAGCAGCTTGACAGGGTCGGTATTAGAGACCCAGTACTTC. Amino acids: CASSLTGSVLETQYF.

The V and J genes are TRBV30 and TRBJ2-7; 8 bases map to TRBD2. Trimming removed 0 bases from V and 12 bases from J; junction bases left unmatched: 7. The CDR3 covers 12 residues. In germline, CDR1 is GTSNPN, CDR2 SVGIG (reference sequence). The chain's CDR3 is CAWSVAGATSYF. In nucleotides, the CDR3 is TGTGCCTGGAGTGTAGCGGGGGCCACCTCGTACTTC. The full variable domain, with the rest looked up from reference TRBV30 and TRBJ2-7, is SQTIHQWPATLVQPVGSPLSLECTVEGTSNPNLYWYRQAAGRGLQLLFYSVGIGQISSEVPQNLSASRPQDRQFILSSKKLLLSDSGFYLCAWSVAGATSYFGPGTRLTVT.

The rearrangement joins TRBV7-9 to TRBJ2-1; D is undetermined. This CDR3 has 11 amino acids. The V gene lost 2 bases and the J gene lost 9 bases, with 5 bases spanning the gap. Germline CDR1 and CDR2: SEHNR and FQNEAQ (reference sequence). Here the CDR3 reads CASSLIVEQFF. CDR3 in DNA: TGTGCCAGCAGCTTAATTGTTGAGCAGTTCTTC.

The CDR3: CASSLAKGGTDYGYTF. CDR3 sequence (DNA): TGTGCCAGCAGCTTAGCGAAAGGGGGCACGGACTATGGCTACACCTTC. The V and J genes are TRBV7-2 and TRBJ1-2; 7 nucleotides align to TRBD1. V trimming: 0 bases; J trimming: 3 bases; junction bases outside the gene matches: 7. There are 16 residues in the CDR3. Germline assignment: CDR1 SGHTA and CDR2 FQGNSA.

This clone was found once. The J gene is TRBJ2-5, the V gene TRBV7-2, with 10 bases matching TRBD2. CDR1 and CDR2 (germline): SGHTA, FQGNSA. Trimming cost V 4 bases and J 4 bases; bases outside gene matches: 3. The CDR3 extends over 14 amino acids. DNA of the CDR3: TGTGCCAGCAGCTCCTTAGCGGGGGGAGAGACCCAGTACTTC. This sequence encodes CASSSLAGGETQYF.

This clone was found once. V usage is TRBV18 and J usage is TRBJ1-4; 7 nucleotides align to TRBD1. Germline CDR1 and CDR2: KGHSH and LQKENI. The CDR3 extends over 15 amino acids. V lost 3 bases, J lost 5 bases, and 6 bases stayed unmatched. The DNA for the CDR3 is TGTGCCAGCTCACCTGACAGGGCTCCCAATGAAAAACTGTTTTTT. This translates into CASSPDRAPNEKLFF.

The genes are TRBV15 and TRBJ1-2, with D unclear. V was shortened by 11 bases and J by 0 bases, with 16 bases between the two germline ends. Germline V gene data show CDR1 as LNHNV and CDR2 as YYDKDF (reference sequence). This CDR3 comprises 14 residues. Here the CDR3 DNA reads TGTGCCTCCTCGCCCTCGGAGACTAACTATGGCTACACCTTC. Translating it yields CASSPSETNYGYTF.

The chain uses TRBV2 and TRBJ1-5; perhaps TRBD1 as D (6 bases). Trimming took 6 bases from V and 0 from J, leaving 9 bases between them. Germline-derived CDR1 and CDR2 are SNHLY and FYNNEI. The CDR3 has 14 residues. The CDR3 is CASRRGTSNQPQHF. The CDR3 region has the DNA TGTGCCAGCAGGAGGGGGACTAGCAATCAGCCCCAGCATTTT.

Written as DNA, the CDR3 is TGTGCCAGCAGTCCATCAGGGGGTCGAAACACCATATATTTT. Amino acids: CASSPSGGRNTIYF. The chain is built from TRBV6-6 and TRBJ1-3, with 7 bases fitting TRBD1. Trimming removed 5 bases from V and 5 bases from J; junction bases left unmatched: 6. Germline V gene sequence: CDR1 MNHNY, CDR2 SVGAGI (reference sequence). CDR3 length: 14 amino acids.

The chain employs TRBV5-5 and TRBJ2-7; D remains ambiguous. This CDR3 is built from 12 residues. V lost 0 bases and J lost 6, with 7 bases in between. Germline V gene data show CDR1 as SGHKS and CDR2 as YYEKEE (reference sequence). The CDR3 DNA reads as TGTGCCAGCAGCTTGGGGGGTACCGAGCAGTACTTC. As protein: CASSLGGTEQYF. Based on the CDR3 plus reference TRBV5-5 and TRBJ2-7, the full variable domain is DAGVTQSPTHLIKTRGQQVTLRCSPISGHKSVSWYQQVLGQGPQFIFQYYEKEERGRGNFPDRFSARQFPNYSSELNVNALLLGDSALYLCASSLGGTEQYFGPGTRLTVT.

CDR3 region: CASSIGGGGASPLHF. Written as DNA, the CDR3 is TGTGCCAGTAGTATAGGGGGTGGGGGCGCCTCACCCCTCCACTTT. The chain combines TRBV19 with TRBJ1-6, with D perhaps matching TRBD1 (6 bases). The CDR3 is 15 amino acids. The V gene's germline CDR1 is LNHDA and CDR2 SQIVND (reference sequence). The V and J ends lost 1 base and 10 bases respectively, with 14 bases between them.

The chain couples TRBV11-3 to TRBJ1-1, with 7 bases aligning to TRBD1. CDR3 size: 16 residues. Germline V CDR1 and CDR2: SGHNT, YENEEA. The trim removed 1 base at V and 3 bases at J, leaving 8 bases unmatched. The CDR3 DNA sequence: TGTGCCAGCAGCTTAGCAGGGGGATCCGGTCACACTGAAGCTTTCTTT. Amino acids: CASSLAGGSGHTEAFF.

The CDR3 DNA reads as TGTGCCAGCAGCCACACAGGGAAGGGCACTGAAGCTTTCTTT. It translates to CASSHTGKGTEAFF. The chain has TRBV3-1 (or the pseudogene TRBV3-2) and TRBJ1-1, with a weak D call TRBD1 (6 bases). This CDR3 is built from 14 residues. Germline V gives CDR1 LGHDT, CDR2 YNNKEL (reference sequence). The V end lost 3 bases, the J end lost 4 bases, and 12 bases lay between the germline ends.

The genes are TRBV7-2 and TRBJ1-5; D is possibly TRBD1 (5 bases). The length of the CDR3 is 14 residues. Looked up from germline, CDR1 is SGHTA and CDR2 is FQGNSA. Trimming removed 3 bases at V and 4 bases at J, with 10 bases between. The CDR3 reads CASSLQGINQPQHF. The CDR3 DNA reads TGTGCCAGCAGCTTGCAGGGAATAAATCAGCCCCAGCATTTT.

CDR3 sequence: CASSWDRVQGYTF. For the CDR3, the DNA is TGTGCCAGCAGTTGGGACAGGGTCCAGGGCTACACCTTC. The V gene is TRBV28, the J gene TRBJ1-2, with TRBD1 matching 9 bases. Trimming took 4 bases from V and 8 from J; bases not matched to a gene: 5. Per germline, CDR1 MDHEN and CDR2 SYDVKM. This CDR3 comprises 13 residues.

The chain has TRBV18 and TRBJ2-1; unclear D gene. Germline-derived CDR1 and CDR2 are KGHSH and LQKENI. Trimming left V 0 bases short and J 2 bases short, with 20 bases between. This CDR3 region has 19 residues. CDR3 DNA: TGTGCCAGCTCACCACCCCTTCATCCAAGACTGAGACCCTACAATGAGCAGTTCTTC. Protein: CASSPPLHPRLRPYNEQFF.

The sample holds one count of this clone. The rearrangement links TRBV19 to TRBJ1-1; no reliable D call. Trimming stripped 0 bases from V and 10 bases from J, with 9 bases between. Germline CDR1 reads LNHDA; CDR2 reads SQIVND (reference sequence). CDR3 length: 12 amino acids. Written as DNA, the CDR3 is TGTGCCAGTAGTATAGAGGGAACGGGAGCTTTCTTT. Amino acids: CASSIEGTGAFF. The full variable domain, with the rest looked up from reference TRBV19 and TRBJ1-1, is DGGITQSPKYLFRKEGQNVTLSCEQNLNHDAMYWYRQDPGQGLRLIYYSQIVNDFQKGDIAEGYSVSREKKESFPLTVTSAQKNPTAFYLCASSIEGTGAFFGQGTRLTVV.

This chain connects TRBV12-3 or TRBV12-4 to TRBJ2-7, with TRBD1 identical over 8 bases. CDR3 length equals 13 residues. The V segment lost 1 base and the J segment 4 bases; nucleotides outside the gene matches: 0. The CDR3 DNA follows: TGTGCCAGCAGTTTAGGACAGGGGTACGAGCAGTACTTC. It specifies CASSLGQGYEQYF.

The V call is TRBV7-9, the J call TRBJ1-2, with a tentative D call TRBD1 (5 bases). This CDR3 is 15 amino acids long. The V and J ends lost 1 base and 4 bases respectively, with 13 bases between them. Germline V gives CDR1 SEHNR, CDR2 FQNEAQ (reference sequence). The CDR3: CASSLVLGVRYGYTF. CDR3 nucleotides: TGTGCCAGCAGCTTAGTCTTAGGGGTCCGCTATGGCTACACCTTC.

J is TRBJ1-2 and V is TRBV24-1; 8 bases are shared with TRBD1. Germline loops: CDR1 KGHDR, CDR2 SFDVKD. The CDR3 covers 15 residues. The J segment lost 6 bases and the V segment lost 4 bases, leaving 9 bases of the junction unmatched. The CDR3 nucleotides are TGTGCCACCAGTGACTCGACAGGGGTTAGGAATGGCTACACCTTC. This encodes CATSDSTGVRNGYTF.

The V call is TRBV11-2, the J call TRBJ1-2, with D hard to call. Germline V lookup: CDR1 SGHAT, CDR2 FQNNGV. The CDR3 has 13 amino acids. With 5 bases removed from V and 7 bases from J, the gap between germline ends came to 14 bases. In DNA form, the CDR3 reads TGTGCCAGCAGCCATCCTGCGGGAGGTGGCTACACCTTC. Amino acids: CASSHPAGGGYTF. Looking up the rest from reference TRBV11-2 and TRBJ1-2 gives the full variable domain: EAGVAQSPRYKIIEKRQSVAFWCNPISGHATLYWYQQILGQGPKLLIQFQNNGVVDDSQLPKDRFSAERLKGVDSTLKIQPAKLEDSAVYLCASSHPAGGGYTFGSGTRLTVV.

The chain has TRBV12-3 or TRBV12-4 and TRBJ1-2, with D unresolved. Trimming removed 3 bases from V and 8 bases from J, with 7 bases in between. There are 11 residues in the CDR3. The CDR3 sequence is CASSFSGGYTF. For the CDR3, the DNA is TGTGCCAGCAGTTTTTCCGGGGGCTACACCTTC.

The chain joins TRBV11-3 to TRBJ2-1; TRBD1 matches 11 bases. V trimming: 5 bases; J trimming: 8 bases; junction bases outside the gene matches: 8. CDR3 length: 15 amino acids. CDR1 and CDR2 (germline): SGHNT, YENEEA. CDR3 sequence (DNA): TGTGCCAGCAGCGCCCCGGGACAGGGGGGCCATGAGCAGTTCTTC. It encodes CASSAPGQGGHEQFF.

The V call is TRBV5-6, the J call TRBJ2-1; tentative D call: TRBD2 (6 bases). CDR3 length: 16 amino acids. Germline CDR1 SGHDT, CDR2 YYEEEE. Trimming shortened V by 0 bases and J by 4 bases, and 14 bases separated the two germline ends. CDR3 loop: CASSLAVAALYNEQFF. DNA of the CDR3: TGTGCCAGCAGCTTGGCGGTAGCGGCCCTATACAATGAGCAGTTCTTC. Full variable domain (rest looked up from reference TRBV5-6 and TRBJ2-1): DAGVTQSPTHLIKTRGQQVTLRCSPKSGHDTVSWYQQALGQGPQFIFQYYEEEERQRGNFPDRFSGHQFPNYSSELNVNALLLGDSALYLCASSLAVAALYNEQFFGPGTRLTVL.

In regard to this clone: At one of its ends the junction is not consistent with the germline gene, which may arise from a read error. V usage is TRBV7-7 and J usage is TRBJ1-1, with 7 bases fitting TRBD1. The length of the CDR3 is 13 residues. The germline CDR1 and CDR2 sequences are SSHAT and FNYEAQ (reference sequence). The CDR3: CASSRDQGAEAFF. CDR3 nucleotides: TGTGCTAGCAGCCGGGACCAGGGGGCTGAAGCTTTCTTT.

The chain has TRBV2 and TRBJ1-2, with D maybe TRBD1 (5 bases). The CDR3 length is 17 residues. Germline lookup yields CDR1 SNHLY and CDR2 FYNNEI. The V and J ends lost 7 bases and 0 bases respectively, with 21 bases between them. The CDR3 here is CASTLIARVATNYGYTF. CDR3 sequence (DNA): TGTGCCAGCACTTTAATTGCCAGGGTGGCGACTAACTATGGCTACACCTTC.

The chain has TRBV27 and TRBJ1-1; possible D gene TRBD1, 5 bases. CDR3 length equals 13 residues. Germline lookup yields CDR1 MNHEY and CDR2 SMNVEV (reference sequence). V was pared by 3 bases and J by 8 bases, with 13 bases between. The CDR3 coding sequence is TGTGCCAGCAGTTTCGGGACCCCGGGGGAAGCTTTCTTT. This gives the protein CASSFGTPGEAFF.

This clone was seen once. CDR3 sequence reads: CASSLQAGAGYNEQFF. As DNA, the CDR3 is TGCGCCAGCAGCCTCCAAGCGGGAGCGGGGTACAATGAGCAGTTCTTC. The chain links TRBV5-1 to TRBJ2-1, with 8 bases identical to TRBD2. This CDR3 has 16 residues. Germline CDR1 SGHRS, CDR2 YFSETQ. The junction had 10 bases not matched to a gene; V was cut back by 4 bases and J by 4 bases.

V usage is TRBV27 and J usage is TRBJ2-3, with 7 bases lining up with TRBD2. Per germline, CDR1 MNHEY and CDR2 SMNVEV (reference sequence). CDR3 length: 17 residues. Trimming at V came to 1 base and at J to 3 bases, leaving 10 bases not matched to a gene. The CDR3 coding sequence is TGTGCCAGCAGTTTATATTTTGCGGGGGAGGGGACAGATACGCAGTATTTT. This sequence encodes CASSLYFAGEGTDTQYF.